The TCR beta chain described here comes from a study of regulatory T cells in long-lasting Graves disease (dated by TCRdb to the early 2020s). Turning to the overall study: Patients with newly diagnosed Graves' disease had been on antithyroid drugs for under 3 months. Peripheral blood TCR sequencing and RNA sequencing compared persistent Graves' disease patients with newly diagnosed Graves' disease patients. The study was registered as a clinical trial and conducted in China. A total of about 33 samples were covered by TCR sequencing, comprising some 13 persistent and roughly 20 newly diagnosed Graves' disease patients. Here is what the overall study found, with its caveats: Patients with persistent disease shared more public clonotypes (around 2,500) than newly diagnosed patients did (966). Sequencing and analysis were restricted to the TCR beta chain. The small sample size was acknowledged by the authors as a limitation that may reduce accuracy. Compared with newly diagnosed patients, persistent Graves' disease patients had lower TCR Shannon entropy and fewer highly expanded clones, which suggests clonal expansion. The study examined only peripheral blood because the primary lesion, thyroid tissue, could not be accessed. Persistent disease showed preferential use of TRBV28, TRBJ1-2 and TRBJ2-5, whereas newly diagnosed disease favored TRBV20-1 and TRBJ2-1.

This clonotype was seen a handful of times. Its antigen has not been determined. There are no base qualities to consult, and no much larger clone falls within one base. The library was built by means of multiplex PCR. The sequencer listed for this sample is Illumina HiSeq 4000. CDR3 regions were amplified by Arm-PCR with iRepertoire HTBI primers to construct TCR beta libraries. Before sequencing, the PCR products went through gel purification. Per the authors' processing: Across samples, roughly 60 TRBV and 13 to 15 TRBJ segments were identified and used for gene usage analysis of CDR3 amino acid clonotypes. COPE and FqMerger were used to merge the filtered high-quality paired reads into contigs. Contigs were aligned with BLAST to IMGT TRBV, TRBD and TRBJ reference genes, and CDR3 was defined per IMGT. Clonotypes above 0.1% frequency were classified as highly expanded clones. Repertoire diversity was measured by Shannon entropy, and V-J evenness by the Gini coefficient. A clonotype found in more than one individual was treated as public. TCRdb's own reprocessing of the public reads used fastp at Q25 and MiXCR and kept productive beta chains. Each CDR3 protein appears once, grouped with its most common genes and DNA. In this record, the V and J calls reflect TCRdb's handling and not the investigators' own analysis. The sample contains about 500,000 distinct CDR3 sequences, around 11% of them found a single time. Around 9.3% of the sample comes from the top ten.

The CDR3, from cysteine to phenylalanine, totals 15 residues. The kept DNA is CDR3 alone, 45 bases in frame from the first base. V drops 10 bases and J drops 0 bases, leaving 17 bases in between. As encoded in the germline V gene, CDR1 is ENHRY while CDR2 is SYGVKD. Taken with the paper, the label for time point translates to: newly diagnosed GD, antithyroid drugs for less than 3 months. For both TCR sequencing and RNA sequencing, RNA was extracted from PBMCs in TRIzol. The diagnosis of Graves' disease was made according to American Thyroid Association guidelines. Recruitment of patients was carried out at an endocrinology department in Xi'an, China. Each patient gave roughly 8.4 milliliters of peripheral blood, collected in an EDTA anticoagulant tube. Ficoll Paque Plus density gradient separation was used to isolate PBMCs, and no further T cell sorting was performed. RNA quality was checked with an Agilent 2100 Bioanalyzer and agarose gel, and concentration with a NanoDrop 2000.

These same data were also listed under a study on T cells in Graves' hyperthyroidism and ophthalmopathy. From the second report: Stable Graves' hyperthyroidism was defined as the absence of progression to ophthalmopathy over 18 months of follow-up. Hyperthyroidism patients were aged 18 to 65 years and newly diagnosed, with disease duration of less than 2 months. The study excluded patients with uncontrolled infections, other autoimmune diseases, pregnancy or lactation. Diagnoses were based on clinical symptoms, serum thyroxine and TRAb, thyroid ultrasound and orbital computed tomography. The first round of RT-PCR for the TCR CDR3 was performed with the HTBI primer set and the Qiagen OneStep RT-PCR kit. Most expanded thyroid clonotypes (frequency above 0.001) were also detected in blood, a finding suggesting that blood repertoires may reflect thyroid immune responses. In cross-validation, a model built on a 13 V-J signature told ophthalmopathy apart from stable hyperthyroidism with roughly 87% sensitivity and approximately 84% specificity, and in testing the same model reached 80%/75%. In validation, the model predicted progression to ophthalmopathy with 55% to 71% sensitivity and 72% to 75% specificity, a median of approximately 6.7 months before onset. TCR V-J signatures able to tell the groups apart were searched for in a discovery cohort of 100 or so patients, of whom 43 had Graves' ophthalmopathy and under 65 had stable Graves' hyperthyroidism. Prospective prediction of ophthalmopathy was tested in an independent validation cohort of about 19 hyperthyroidism patients and around 16 patients who later progressed to ophthalmopathy. The 100 or so discovery patients were divided at random into training and test sets in a 7:3 ratio. In addition, the study compared T-cell repertoires in thyroid tissue and in blood from five or six Graves' hyperthyroidism patients. Once sampling was done, hyperthyroidism patients were given methimazole at a starting dose of 30 mg daily, whereas ophthalmopathy patients were given high-dose intravenous methylprednisolone. The libraries were constructed in a second round of multiplex PCR and then size-selected and purified. Paired-end sequencing of the libraries was performed with 100 bp reads on an Illumina HiSeq2000. SOAPnuke was used to process the raw data, throwing out any read that contained adapters or uncalled bases, had a mean Phred below 15, or lacked an exact constant-primer or identifier match. COPE v1.2.5 was used to merge the high-quality paired reads, and each unique nucleotide sequence was defined as a clonotype. MiTCR v1.1 was used to align clonotypes to the IMGT TRBV, TRBD and TRBJ reference segments. Only V-J combinations with frequency above 0.0001, covering 98% to 99.2% of repertoires, were analysed. The TCS score was defined as F50 (clonal expansion) divided by E x V (chaos), with BLOSUM62-based TCRdist calculated between CDR3 peptides within each V-J. Welch's t-statistics and random forest reduced around 510 V-J features to 10 to 15, which were used in a naive Bayes classifier (R e1071). Sample size was not statistically predetermined, and investigators were not blinded to group allocation. TCR Vbeta CDR3 sequencing of approximately 140 peripheral blood samples (43 ophthalmopathy, approximately 80 hyperthyroidism and roughly 17 progressor patients) is reported in the paper.

The chain uses TRBV10-3 and TRBJ2-3, with the identity of the D gene unclear. This TCR was sampled from a woman younger than 45 with Graves disease. Donor details come from another sample of the same person, matched by shared clones. Sequencing was performed on peripheral blood mononuclear cells (PBMCs), taken at new diagnosis, from a patient treated with antithyroid drugs. The CDR3: CATVAGGTSTDTQYF. The bases read TGTGCCACGGTTGCCGGCGGCACTAGCACAGATACGCAGTATTTT.